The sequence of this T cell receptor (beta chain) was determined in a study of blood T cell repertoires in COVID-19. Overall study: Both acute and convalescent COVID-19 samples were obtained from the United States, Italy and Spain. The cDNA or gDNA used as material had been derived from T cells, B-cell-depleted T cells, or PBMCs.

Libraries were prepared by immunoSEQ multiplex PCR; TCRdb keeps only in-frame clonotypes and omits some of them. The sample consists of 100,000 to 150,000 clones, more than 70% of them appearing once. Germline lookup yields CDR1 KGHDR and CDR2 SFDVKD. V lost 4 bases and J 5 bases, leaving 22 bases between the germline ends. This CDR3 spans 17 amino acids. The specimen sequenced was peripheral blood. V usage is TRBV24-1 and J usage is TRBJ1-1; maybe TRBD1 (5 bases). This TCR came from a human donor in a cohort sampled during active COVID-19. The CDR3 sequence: CATSEGPRVGSRTEAFF. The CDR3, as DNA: TGTGCCACCAGTGAGGGGCCCCGTGTAGGATCCAGGACTGAAGCTTTCTTT.